The entry below describes one T cell receptor (beta chain). It may be a read error: a sequence one base away is much more abundant. The CDR3 is 14 amino acids. V lost 4 bases and J 0 bases, leaving 7 bases between the germline ends. Germline V gene lookup returns CDR1 SGDLS and CDR2 YYNGEE. Study processing details: There were no quality scores in the junction-only immunoSEQ sequences, so filtering differed. Libraries were prepared by immunoSEQ multiplex PCR; TCRdb keeps only in-frame clonotypes and omits some of them. The V and J calls and clone size come from that table; D and trimming were worked out from the DNA. The profile covers about 490,000 clones, with approximately 79% appearing a single time and approximately 12% taken by the ten largest. The sample originates from a study of shared clonotypes between healthy human individuals. Background on the study: Samples came from a couple of female and a few male donors aged 18 to 49.

The receptor's source is a woman aged 40 to 50 in good health. Some clones in this sample may be carry-over from other donors' samples. The gene calls are TRBV9 and TRBJ1-4; a weak D match, TRBD1 (5 bases). Sequenced input: PBMCs. The CDR3 here is CASSQGATNEKLFF. The CDR3 DNA sequence: TGTGCCAGCAGCCAGGGTGCAACTAATGAAAAACTGTTTTTT.